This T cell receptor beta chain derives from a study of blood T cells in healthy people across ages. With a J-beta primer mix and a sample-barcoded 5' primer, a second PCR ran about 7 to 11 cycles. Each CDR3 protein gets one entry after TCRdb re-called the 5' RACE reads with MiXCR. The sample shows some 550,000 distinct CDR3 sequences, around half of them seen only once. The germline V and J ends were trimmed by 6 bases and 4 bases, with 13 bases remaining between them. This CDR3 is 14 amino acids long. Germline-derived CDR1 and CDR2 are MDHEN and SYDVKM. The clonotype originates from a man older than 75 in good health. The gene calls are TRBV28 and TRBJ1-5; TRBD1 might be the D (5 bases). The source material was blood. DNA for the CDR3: TGTGCCAGCAGGCCGGGGACGATGAATCAGCCCCAGCATTTT. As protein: CASRPGTMNQPQHF.